This T cell receptor beta chain came from a study of T cells after yellow fever vaccination. On the study more broadly: SMART-Seq v4 Ultra Low Input prepared libraries from low-cell fractions. Notes on the study in general: A large majority of primary-vaccination clones showed up again after the booster (under 98% CD4, 75% to 90% CD8).

TCRdb fed the 5' RACE reads into MiXCR, producing one record per CDR3 protein. The sample yields 500,000 to 650,000 distinct CDR3 sequences, about 17% seen once. This clonotype has just a few counts. What it binds is unknown. Trimming stripped 7 bases from V and 6 bases from J, with 9 bases between. This CDR3 region has 12 residues. Sequenced material: PBMCs, taken 4 to 6 days after the first yellow fever vaccination. The V and J genes are TRBV12-3 or TRBV12-4 and TRBJ2-2; TRBD2 is a possible D gene (5 bases). This receptor was taken from a man aged 18-30 years who received the YFV17D yellow fever vaccine. The CDR3 DNA sequence: TGTGCCAGCAAAGGACTGTCCGGGGAGCTGTTTTTT. It specifies CASKGLSGELFF.